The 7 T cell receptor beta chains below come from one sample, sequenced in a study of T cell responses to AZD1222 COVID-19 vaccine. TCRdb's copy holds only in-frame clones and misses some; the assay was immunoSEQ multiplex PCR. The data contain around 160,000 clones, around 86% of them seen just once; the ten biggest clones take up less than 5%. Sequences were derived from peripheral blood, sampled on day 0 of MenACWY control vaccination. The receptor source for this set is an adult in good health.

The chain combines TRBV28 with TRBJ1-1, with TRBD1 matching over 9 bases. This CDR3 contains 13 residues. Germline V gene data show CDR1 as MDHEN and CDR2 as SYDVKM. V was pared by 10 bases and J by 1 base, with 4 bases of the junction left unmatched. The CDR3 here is CATGTGRNTEAFF. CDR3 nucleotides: TGTGCCACCGGGACAGGGCGGAACACTGAAGCTTTCTTT.

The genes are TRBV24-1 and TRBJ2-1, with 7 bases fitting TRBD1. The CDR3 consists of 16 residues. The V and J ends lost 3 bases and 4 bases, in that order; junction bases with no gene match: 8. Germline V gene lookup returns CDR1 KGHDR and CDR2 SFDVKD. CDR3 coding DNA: TGTGCCACCAGTGATCCAAGACAGGGAGTATACAATGAGCAGTTCTTC. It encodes CATSDPRQGVYNEQFF.

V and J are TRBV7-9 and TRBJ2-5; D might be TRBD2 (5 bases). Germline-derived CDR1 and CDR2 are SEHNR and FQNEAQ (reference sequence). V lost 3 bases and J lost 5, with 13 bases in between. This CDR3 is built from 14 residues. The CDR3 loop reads CASSLAGPGETQYF. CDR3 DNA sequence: TGTGCCAGCAGCTTGGCCGGGCCGGGGGAGACCCAGTACTTC.

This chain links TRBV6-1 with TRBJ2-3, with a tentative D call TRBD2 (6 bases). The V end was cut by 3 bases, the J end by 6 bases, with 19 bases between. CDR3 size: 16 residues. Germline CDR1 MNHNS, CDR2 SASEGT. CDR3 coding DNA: TGTGCCAGCAGTGATTTTCGAGGAGGGAATCGGGATACGCAGTATTTT. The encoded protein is CASSDFRGGNRDTQYF.

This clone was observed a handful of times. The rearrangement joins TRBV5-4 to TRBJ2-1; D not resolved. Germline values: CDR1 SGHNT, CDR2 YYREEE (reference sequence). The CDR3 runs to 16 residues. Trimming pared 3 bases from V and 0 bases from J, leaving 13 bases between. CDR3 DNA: TGTGCCAGCAGCTCCCCTACCCCGAGCTCCTACAATGAGCAGTTCTTC. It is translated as CASSSPTPSSYNEQFF. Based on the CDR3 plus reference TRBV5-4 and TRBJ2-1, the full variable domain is ETGVTQSPTHLIKTRGQQVTLRCSSQSGHNTVSWYQQALGQGPQFIFQYYREEENGRGNFPPRFSGLQFPNYSSELNVNALELDDSALYLCASSSPTPSSYNEQFFGPGTRLTVL.

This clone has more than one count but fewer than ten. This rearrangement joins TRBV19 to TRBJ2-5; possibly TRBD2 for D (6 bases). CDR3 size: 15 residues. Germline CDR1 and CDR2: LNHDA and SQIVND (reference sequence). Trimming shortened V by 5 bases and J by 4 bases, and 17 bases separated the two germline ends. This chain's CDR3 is CASSAGLAMLETQYF. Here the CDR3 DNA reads TGTGCCAGTAGTGCCGGGCTAGCGATGTTAGAGACCCAGTACTTC.

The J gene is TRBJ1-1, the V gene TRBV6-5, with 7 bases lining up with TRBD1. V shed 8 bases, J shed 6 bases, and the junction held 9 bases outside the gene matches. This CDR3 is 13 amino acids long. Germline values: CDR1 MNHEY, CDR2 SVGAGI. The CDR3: CASVRQGSAEAFF. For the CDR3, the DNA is TGTGCCAGCGTCCGACAGGGTAGCGCTGAAGCTTTCTTT.